This T cell receptor beta chain appears in the sequencing data of a study of T cells after yellow fever vaccination. Study overall: With SMART-Seq v4 Ultra Low Input, the fractions containing low cell numbers were prepared. Points from the study as a whole: CD4 and CD8 compartments shared a small share of clonotypes. Contaminants from the bulk population, in the form of abundant clonotypes, could be found in FACS-sorted repertoires. Reappearance after the booster was seen for most primary-vaccination clones, at 96% CD4 and around 90% CD8.

The CDR3 has 14 amino acids. V shed 2 bases, J shed 7 bases, and the junction held 3 bases outside the gene matches. Germline assignment: CDR1 MNHEY and CDR2 SVGAGI. For this clonotype: Its antigen is unknown.

Via MiXCR, TCRdb re-called the 5' RACE reads, giving one row per CDR3 protein. Among 230,000 or so distinct CDR3 sequences listed, approximately 6.7% were seen once. J is TRBJ2-4 and V is TRBV6-5; 9 bases align to TRBD2. This clonotype was obtained from a man aged 25 to 45 who received the YFV17D yellow fever vaccine. The sample in question was CD4+ T cells sorted from PBMCs, obtained on the day of the yellow fever booster vaccination. The CDR3 region has the DNA TGTGCCAGCAGTTACGTCGCGGGAGGGAACATTCAGTACTTC. Translated, it gives CASSYVAGGNIQYF.